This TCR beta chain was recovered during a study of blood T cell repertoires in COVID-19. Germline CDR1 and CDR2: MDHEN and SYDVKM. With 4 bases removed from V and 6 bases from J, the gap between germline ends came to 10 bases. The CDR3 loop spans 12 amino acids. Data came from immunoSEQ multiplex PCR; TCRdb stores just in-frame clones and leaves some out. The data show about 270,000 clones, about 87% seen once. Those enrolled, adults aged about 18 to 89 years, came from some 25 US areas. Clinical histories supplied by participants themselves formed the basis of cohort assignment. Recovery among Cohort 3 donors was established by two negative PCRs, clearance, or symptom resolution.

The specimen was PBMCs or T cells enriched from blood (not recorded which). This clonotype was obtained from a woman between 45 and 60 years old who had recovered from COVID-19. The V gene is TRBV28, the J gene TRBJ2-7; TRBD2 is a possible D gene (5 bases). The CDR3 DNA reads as TGTGCCAGCAGTTCCCGGGGTCCCGAGCAGTACTTC. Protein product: CASSSRGPEQYF.